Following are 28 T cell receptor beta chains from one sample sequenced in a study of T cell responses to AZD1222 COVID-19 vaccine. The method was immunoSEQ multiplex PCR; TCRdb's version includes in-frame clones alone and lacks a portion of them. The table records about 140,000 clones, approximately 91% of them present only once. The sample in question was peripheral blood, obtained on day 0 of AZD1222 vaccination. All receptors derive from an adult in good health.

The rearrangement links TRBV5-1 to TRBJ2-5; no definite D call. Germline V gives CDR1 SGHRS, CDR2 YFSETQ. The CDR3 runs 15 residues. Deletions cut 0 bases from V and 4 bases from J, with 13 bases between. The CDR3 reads CASSLDREVLETQYF. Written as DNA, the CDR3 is TGCGCCAGCAGCTTGGATCGAGAGGTTCTAGAGACCCAGTACTTC.

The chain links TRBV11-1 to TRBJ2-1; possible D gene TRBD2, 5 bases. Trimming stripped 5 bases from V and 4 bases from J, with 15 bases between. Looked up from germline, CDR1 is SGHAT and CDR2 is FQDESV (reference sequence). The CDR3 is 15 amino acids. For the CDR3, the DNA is TGTGCCAGCAGCATCGAGAACCGGGGTTACAATGAGCAGTTCTTC. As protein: CASSIENRGYNEQFF. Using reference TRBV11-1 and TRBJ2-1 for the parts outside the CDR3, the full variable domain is EAEVAQSPRYKITEKSQAVAFWCDPISGHATLYWYRQILGQGPELLVQFQDESVVDDSQLPKDRFSAERLKGVDSTLKIQPAELGDSAMYLCASSIENRGYNEQFFGPGTRLTVL.

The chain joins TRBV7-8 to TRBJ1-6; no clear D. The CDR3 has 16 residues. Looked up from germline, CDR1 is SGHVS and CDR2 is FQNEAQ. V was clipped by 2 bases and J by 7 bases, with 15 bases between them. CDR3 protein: CASSLKGRSNNSPLHF. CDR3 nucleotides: TGTGCCAGCAGCTTAAAGGGCAGGTCCAACAATTCACCCCTCCACTTT.

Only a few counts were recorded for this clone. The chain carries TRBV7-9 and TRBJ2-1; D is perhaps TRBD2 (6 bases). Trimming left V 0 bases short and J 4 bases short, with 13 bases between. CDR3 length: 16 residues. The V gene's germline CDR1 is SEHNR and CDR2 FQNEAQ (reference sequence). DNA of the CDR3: TGTGCCAGCAGCTTAGCGACGGGGAGGCTATACAATGAGCAGTTCTTC. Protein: CASSLATGRLYNEQFF.

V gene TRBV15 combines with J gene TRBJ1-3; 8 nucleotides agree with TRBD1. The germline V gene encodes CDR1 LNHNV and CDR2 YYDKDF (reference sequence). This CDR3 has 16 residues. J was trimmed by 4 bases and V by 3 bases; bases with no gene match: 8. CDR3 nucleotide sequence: TGTGCCACCAGCAGGAGCCAGGGGGCGCAAGGAAACACCATATATTTT. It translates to CATSRSQGAQGNTIYF.

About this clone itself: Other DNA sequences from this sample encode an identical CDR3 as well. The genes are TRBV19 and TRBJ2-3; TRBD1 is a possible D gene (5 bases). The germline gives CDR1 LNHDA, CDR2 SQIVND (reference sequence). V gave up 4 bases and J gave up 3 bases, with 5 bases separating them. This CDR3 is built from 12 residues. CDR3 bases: TGTGCCAGTAGTACAGGGACAGATACGCAGTATTTT. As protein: CASSTGTDTQYF.

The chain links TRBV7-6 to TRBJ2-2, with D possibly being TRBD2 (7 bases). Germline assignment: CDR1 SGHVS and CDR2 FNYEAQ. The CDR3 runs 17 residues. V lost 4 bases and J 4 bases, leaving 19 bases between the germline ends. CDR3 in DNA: TGTGCCAGCAGCTCGACCCCTGGGGGGGGGCGCACCGGGGAGCTGTTTTTT. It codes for CASSSTPGGGRTGELFF.

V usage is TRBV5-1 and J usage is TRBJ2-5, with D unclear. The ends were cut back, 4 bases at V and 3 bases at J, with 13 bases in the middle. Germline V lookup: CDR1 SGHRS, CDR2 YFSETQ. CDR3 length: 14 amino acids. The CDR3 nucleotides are TGCGCCAGCAGCCCTTATGACTGGAAAGAGACCCAGTACTTC. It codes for CASSPYDWKETQYF.

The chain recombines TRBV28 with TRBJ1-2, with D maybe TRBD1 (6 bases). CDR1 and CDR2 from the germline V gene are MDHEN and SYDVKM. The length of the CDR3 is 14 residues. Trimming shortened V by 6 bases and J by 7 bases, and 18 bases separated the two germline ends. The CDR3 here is CASSPPGEMGGYTF. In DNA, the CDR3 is TGTGCCAGCAGCCCCCCAGGGGAAATGGGTGGCTACACCTTC.

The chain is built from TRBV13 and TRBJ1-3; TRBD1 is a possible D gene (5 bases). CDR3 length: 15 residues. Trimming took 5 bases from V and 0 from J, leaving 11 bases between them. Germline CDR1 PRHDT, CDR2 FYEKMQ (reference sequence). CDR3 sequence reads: CASSRGRSSGNTIYF. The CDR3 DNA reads TGTGCCAGCAGCCGGGGACGGAGCTCTGGAAACACCATATATTTT.

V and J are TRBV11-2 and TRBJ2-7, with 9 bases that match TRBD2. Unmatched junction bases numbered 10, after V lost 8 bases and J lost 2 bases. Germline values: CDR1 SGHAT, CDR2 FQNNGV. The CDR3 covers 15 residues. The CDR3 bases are TGTGCCAGCCAGGGGGAGACTAGCGGTACCTACGAGCAGTACTTC. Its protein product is CASQGETSGTYEQYF.

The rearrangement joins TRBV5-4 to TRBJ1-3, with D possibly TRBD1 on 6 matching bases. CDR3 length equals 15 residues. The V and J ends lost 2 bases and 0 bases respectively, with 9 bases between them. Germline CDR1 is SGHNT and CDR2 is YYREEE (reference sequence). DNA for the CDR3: TGTGCCAGCAGCTTTAAGGGGGGCTCTGGAAACACCATATATTTT. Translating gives CASSFKGGSGNTIYF.

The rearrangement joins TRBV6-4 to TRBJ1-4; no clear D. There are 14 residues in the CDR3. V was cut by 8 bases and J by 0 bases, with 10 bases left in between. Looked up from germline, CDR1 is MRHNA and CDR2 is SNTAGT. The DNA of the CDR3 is TGTGCCAGCCAGATGGGTCCAACTAATGAAAAACTGTTTTTT. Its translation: CASQMGPTNEKLFF.

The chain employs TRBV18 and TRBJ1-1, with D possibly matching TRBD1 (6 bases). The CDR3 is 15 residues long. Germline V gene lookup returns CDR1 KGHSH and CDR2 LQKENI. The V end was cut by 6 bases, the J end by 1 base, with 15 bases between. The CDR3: CASSGYGRGNTEAFF. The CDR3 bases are TGTGCCAGCTCCGGGTACGGCAGGGGGAACACTGAAGCTTTCTTT.

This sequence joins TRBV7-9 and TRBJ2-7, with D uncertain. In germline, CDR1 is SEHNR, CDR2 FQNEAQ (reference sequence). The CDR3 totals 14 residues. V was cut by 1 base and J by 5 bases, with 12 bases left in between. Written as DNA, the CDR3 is TGTGCCAGCAGCTTAGGTTCCCCAGGAGACGAGCAGTACTTC. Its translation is CASSLGSPGDEQYF.

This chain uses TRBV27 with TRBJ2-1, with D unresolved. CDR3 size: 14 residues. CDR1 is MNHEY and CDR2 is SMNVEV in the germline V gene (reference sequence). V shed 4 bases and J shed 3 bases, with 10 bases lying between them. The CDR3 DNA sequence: TGTGCCAGCAGTTCCCGATCAGTCTACAATGAGCAGTTCTTC. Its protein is CASSSRSVYNEQFF.

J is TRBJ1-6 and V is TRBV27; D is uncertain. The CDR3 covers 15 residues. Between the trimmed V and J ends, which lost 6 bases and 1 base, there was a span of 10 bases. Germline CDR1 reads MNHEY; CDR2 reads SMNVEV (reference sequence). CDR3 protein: CASSKSFSYNSPLHF. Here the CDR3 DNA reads TGTGCCAGCAGCAAGTCGTTTTCCTATAATTCACCCCTCCACTTT.

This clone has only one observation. CDR3 loop: CASSLGQTGIDTGELFF. The CDR3 bases are TGTGCCAGCAGCTTAGGACAGACAGGGATCGACACCGGGGAGCTGTTTTTT. This sequence joins TRBV7-9 and TRBJ2-2; TRBD1 matches at 7 bases. Germline CDR1 reads SEHNR; CDR2 reads FQNEAQ (reference sequence). Trimming at V came to 1 base and at J to 3 bases, leaving 8 bases not matched to a gene. This CDR3 comprises 17 residues.

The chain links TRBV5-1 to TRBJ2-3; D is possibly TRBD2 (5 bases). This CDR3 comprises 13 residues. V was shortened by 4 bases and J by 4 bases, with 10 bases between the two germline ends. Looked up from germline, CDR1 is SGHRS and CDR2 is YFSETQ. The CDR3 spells CASSRPEADTQYF. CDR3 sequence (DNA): TGCGCCAGCAGCCGCCCGGAGGCAGATACGCAGTATTTT.

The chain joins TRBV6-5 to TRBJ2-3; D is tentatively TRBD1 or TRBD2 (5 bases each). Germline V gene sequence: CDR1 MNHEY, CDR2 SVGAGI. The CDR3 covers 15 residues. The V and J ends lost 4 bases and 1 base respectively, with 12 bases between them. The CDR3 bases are TGTGCCAGCAGTTTTTCCGGGGCCGGCACAGATACGCAGTATTTT. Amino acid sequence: CASSFSGAGTDTQYF.

CDR3 bases: TGTGCCAGCAGTCCAAGGACAGGAGGCGTCGAGCAGTACTTC. It encodes CASSPRTGGVEQYF. The J gene is TRBJ2-7, the V gene TRBV6-5; TRBD1 aligns across 7 bases. The V and J ends lost 5 bases and 6 bases, in that order; junction bases with no gene match: 10. The CDR3 spans 14 residues. Germline V CDR1 and CDR2: MNHEY, SVGAGI.

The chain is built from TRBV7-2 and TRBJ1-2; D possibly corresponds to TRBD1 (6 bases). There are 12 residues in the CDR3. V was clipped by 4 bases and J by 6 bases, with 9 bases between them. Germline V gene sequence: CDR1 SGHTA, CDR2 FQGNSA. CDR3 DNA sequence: TGTGCCAGCAGCTCACGACAGGATGGCTACACCTTC. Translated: CASSSRQDGYTF.

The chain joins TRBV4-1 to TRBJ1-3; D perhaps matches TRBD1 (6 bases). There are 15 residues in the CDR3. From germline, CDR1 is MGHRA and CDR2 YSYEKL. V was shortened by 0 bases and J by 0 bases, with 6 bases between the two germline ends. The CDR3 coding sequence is TGCGCCAGCAGCCAAGACAGGGGCTCTGGAAACACCATATATTTT. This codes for CASSQDRGSGNTIYF.

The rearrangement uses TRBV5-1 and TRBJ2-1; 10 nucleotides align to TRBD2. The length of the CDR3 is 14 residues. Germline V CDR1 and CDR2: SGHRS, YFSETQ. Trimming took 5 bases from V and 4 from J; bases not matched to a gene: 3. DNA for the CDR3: TGCGCCAGCAGGATAGCGGGGGGATACAATGAGCAGTTCTTC. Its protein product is CASRIAGGYNEQFF.

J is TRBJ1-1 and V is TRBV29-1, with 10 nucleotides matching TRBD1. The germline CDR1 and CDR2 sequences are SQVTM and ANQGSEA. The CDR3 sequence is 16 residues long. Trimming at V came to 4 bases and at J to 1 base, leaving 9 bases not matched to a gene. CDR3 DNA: TGCAGCGTTGTTTGGGACAGGGGCGCAAGGAACACTGAAGCTTTCTTT. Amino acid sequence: CSVVWDRGARNTEAFF.

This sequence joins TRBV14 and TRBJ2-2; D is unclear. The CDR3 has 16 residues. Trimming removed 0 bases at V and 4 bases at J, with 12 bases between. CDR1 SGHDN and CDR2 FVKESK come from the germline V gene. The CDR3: CASSQDAGRITGELFF. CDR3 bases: TGTGCCAGCAGCCAAGATGCCGGACGGATCACCGGGGAGCTGTTTTTT. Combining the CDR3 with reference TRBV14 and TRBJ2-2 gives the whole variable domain EAGVTQFPSHSVIEKGQTVTLRCDPISGHDNLYWYRRVMGKEIKFLLHFVKESKQDESGMPNNRFLAERTGGTYSTLKVQPAELEDSGVYFCASSQDAGRITGELFFGEGSRLTVL.

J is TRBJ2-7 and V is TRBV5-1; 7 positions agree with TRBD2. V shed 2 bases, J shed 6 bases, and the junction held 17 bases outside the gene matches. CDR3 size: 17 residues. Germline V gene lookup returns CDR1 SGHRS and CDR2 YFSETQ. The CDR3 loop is CASSFNPGTTASGEQYF. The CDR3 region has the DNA TGCGCCAGCAGCTTTAACCCCGGGACTACCGCCTCCGGCGAGCAGTACTTC.

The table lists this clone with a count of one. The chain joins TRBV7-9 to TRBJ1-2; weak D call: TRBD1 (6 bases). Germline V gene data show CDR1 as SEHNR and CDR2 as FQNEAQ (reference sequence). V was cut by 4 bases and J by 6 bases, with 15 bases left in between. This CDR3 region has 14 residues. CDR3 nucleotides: TGTGCCAGCAGCTACCCACAGGGCCGCCATGGCTACACCTTC. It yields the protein CASSYPQGRHGYTF.